Each of the 20 T cell receptor beta chains below was sequenced from the same sample in a study of metastatic and nonmetastatic thyroid tumors. TCRdb reassembled clones from the PCR reads with MiXCR. The table lists fewer than 40,000 clones, around half of them singletons. Until they underwent thyroid surgery, no patient had received any treatment. The sample comprised tumor tissue. These receptors were obtained from a male donor with papillary thyroid cancer or a benign thyroid nodule (not recorded which). Some clones in this sample may be carry-over from other donors' samples.

The chain is built from TRBV6-1 and TRBJ2-7; 9 bases agree with TRBD1. This CDR3 spans 16 amino acids. J gave up 2 bases and V 3 bases, and 8 bases lay outside the gene matches. The germline gives CDR1 MNHNS, CDR2 SASEGT. CDR3 nucleotide sequence: TGTGCCAGCAGTGACTCCGGACAGGGGTTTACCTACGAGCAGTACTTC. Amino acids: CASSDSGQGFTYEQYF.

This clone has only a few counts. Sequence at one end of the junction differs from germline and may be a read error. The V and J genes are TRBV10-3 and TRBJ1-4; D is undetermined. The CDR3 has 15 amino acids. Looked up from germline, CDR1 is ENHRY and CDR2 is SYGVKD. DNA for the CDR3: TGTGCCATCAGTGAGTCTGCCCAAAATAGGGAAAAGCTGTTTTTT. This encodes CAISESAQNREKLFF.

V gene TRBV2 combines with J gene TRBJ2-7; TRBD2 is a possible D gene (6 bases). V shed 8 bases and J shed 2 bases, with 16 bases lying between them. CDR1 and CDR2 from the germline V gene are SNHLY and FYNNEI. The CDR3 consists of 14 residues. CDR3 loop: CASLHQAGTYEQYF. DNA for the CDR3: TGTGCCAGCCTTCACCAGGCGGGGACCTACGAGCAGTACTTC.

The chain joins TRBV5-5 to TRBJ1-4; weak D call: TRBD1 (5 bases). There are 14 residues in the CDR3. CDR1 is SGHKS, CDR2 YYEKEE, per germline (reference sequence). Between the trimmed V and J ends, which lost 2 bases and 5 bases, there was a span of 10 bases. CDR3 protein: CASSFGTQNEKLFF. CDR3 DNA sequence: TGTGCCAGCAGCTTCGGGACGCAAAATGAAAAACTGTTTTTT.

This clone was counted only a few times. Within the sample, other DNA sequences also encode this same CDR3. CDR3 residues: CASSYRPNTGELFF. DNA of the CDR3: TGTGCCAGCAGTTACCGCCCAAACACCGGGGAGCTGTTTTTT. The genes are TRBV6-2 or TRBV6-3 and TRBJ2-2; D not certain. V shed 2 bases and J shed 2 bases, with 6 bases lying between them. CDR1 is MNHEY and CDR2 is SVGEGT in the germline V gene. The CDR3 runs to 14 residues.

This clone was seen a few times. This chain uses TRBV6-1 with TRBJ1-2; 7 bases map to TRBD1. Germline V lookup: CDR1 MNHNS, CDR2 SASEGT. CDR3 length equals 14 residues. The trim removed 3 bases at V and 5 bases at J, leaving 6 bases unmatched. The CDR3 bases are TGTGCCAGCAGTGATTGGACAGGAGATTATGGCTACACCTTC. Protein product: CASSDWTGDYGYTF.

In this sample, this clone turned up a few times. The V call is TRBV18, the J call TRBJ1-1, with D uncertain. The CDR3 runs 13 residues. Germline loops: CDR1 KGHSH, CDR2 LQKENI. Trimming cost V 6 bases and J 1 base, with 9 bases left between them. The CDR3 nucleotides are TGTGCCAGCTCCAACCTCGGGAACACTGAAGCTTTCTTT. Its translation: CASSNLGNTEAFF.

This clone ranks as medium-sized. V gene TRBV6-1 combines with J gene TRBJ2-7; 8 bases align to TRBD2. Per germline, CDR1 MNHNS and CDR2 SASEGT. Trimming cost V 6 bases and J 6 bases; bases outside gene matches: 13. The CDR3 is made up of 15 amino acids. The CDR3 protein is CASSPYGGGVSEQYF. In DNA, the CDR3 is TGTGCCAGCAGCCCCTACGGGGGGGGGGTCAGCGAGCAGTACTTC.

A few counts support this clone. The CDR3 nucleotides are TGTGCCAGCAGCCCCAGGGAGGGTGAAAAACTGTTTTTT. It specifies CASSPREGEKLFF. The chain employs TRBV6-1 and TRBJ1-4, with D tentatively TRBD1 (5 bases). Per germline, CDR1 MNHNS and CDR2 SASEGT. CDR3 length: 13 residues. Trimming took off 6 bases at V and 7 bases at J, with 12 bases between the two ends.

Here the CDR3 DNA reads TGTGCCAGCAGCCACCGGACGGTCCGGGGGGATGAGCAGTTCTTC. It specifies CASSHRTVRGDEQFF. The V and J genes are TRBV13 and TRBJ2-1; TRBD2 matches 7 bases. The junction had 12 bases not matched to a gene; V was cut back by 5 bases and J by 8 bases. Germline CDR1 PRHDT, CDR2 FYEKMQ (reference sequence). This CDR3 spans 15 amino acids.

The chain carries TRBV20-1 and TRBJ1-1; 11 nucleotides align to TRBD1. This CDR3 is built from 16 residues. CDR1 DFQATT and CDR2 SNEGSKA come from the germline V gene (reference sequence). V lost 2 bases, J lost 0 bases, and 5 bases stayed unmatched. In DNA, the CDR3 is TGCAGTGCTAGAAGGCGGACAGGGGGCATGAACACTGAAGCTTTCTTT. This encodes CSARRRTGGMNTEAFF.

The rearrangement joins TRBV12-3 or TRBV12-4 to TRBJ2-7; 9 bases agree with TRBD1. This CDR3 contains 13 residues. The junction had 8 bases not matched to a gene; V was cut back by 7 bases and J by 7 bases. In nucleotides, the CDR3 is TGTGCCAGCACCGGGGACAGGGCGTATGAGCAGTACTTC. Its protein is CASTGDRAYEQYF.

J is TRBJ2-1 and V is TRBV5-1; TRBD1 might be the D (6 bases). This CDR3 has 13 residues. Germline CDR1 SGHRS, CDR2 YFSETQ. V lost 7 bases and J lost 4, with 12 bases in between. CDR3 amino acids: CASRWDKYNEQFF. In nucleotides, the CDR3 is TGCGCCAGCCGATGGGACAAATACAATGAGCAGTTCTTC.

This CDR3 reads CASSYPQRTNYGYTF. In nucleotides, the CDR3 is TGTGCCAGCAGTTACCCGCAACGTACAAACTATGGCTACACCTTC. The genes are TRBV6-2 or TRBV6-3 and TRBJ1-2; no reliable D call. Deletions cut 2 bases from V and 2 bases from J, with 12 bases between. Germline loops: CDR1 MNHEY, CDR2 SVGEGT. The CDR3 has 15 residues.

J is TRBJ2-7 and V is TRBV3-1; no definite D call. V lost 4 bases and J lost 3, with 7 bases in between. CDR1 LGHDT and CDR2 YNNKEL come from the germline V gene (reference sequence). The CDR3 is 12 amino acids. The CDR3 nucleotides are TGTGCCAGCAGCCGCCAGGACTACGAGCAGTACTTC. It specifies CASSRQDYEQYF.

This clone is termed medium-sized. The chain carries TRBV2 and TRBJ2-7, with D possibly being TRBD2 (6 bases). The V gene's germline CDR1 is SNHLY and CDR2 FYNNEI. The CDR3 has 13 residues. V was cut by 6 bases and J by 4 bases, with 13 bases left in between. CDR3 nucleotide sequence: TGTGCCAGCAGGGAGGGCCCCCATTACGAGCAGTACTTC. Its protein is CASREGPHYEQYF.

This clone has a handful of counts. CDR3 sequence (DNA): TGTGCCAGCAGCTTAGGTGTGGGGTCCTATACCAGCGAGCAGTACTTC. As protein: CASSLGVGSYTSEQYF. This chain connects TRBV11-2 to TRBJ2-7, with D unresolved. The CDR3 has 16 residues. Trimming removed 1 base from V and 6 bases from J, with 19 bases in between. CDR1 is SGHAT and CDR2 is FQNNGV in the germline V gene.

This clone was seen only a few times. The chain recombines TRBV4-2 with TRBJ2-2; 8 bases are a match to TRBD2. CDR3 length: 15 residues. Germline V gene sequence: CDR1 LGHNA, CDR2 YNFKEQ. V dropped 6 bases and J dropped 8; count of bases not matched to a gene: 11. CDR3 bases: TGTGCCAGCAGTCCGGGACTAGGATCGGCGGGGGAGCTGTTTTTT. Translating it yields CASSPGLGSAGELFF.

The chain links TRBV25-1 to TRBJ1-2, with 8 positions matching TRBD1. Germline V gives CDR1 MGHDK, CDR2 SYGVNS. J gave up 4 bases and V 4 bases, and 5 bases lay outside the gene matches. The CDR3 is 14 residues long. The chain's CDR3 is CASSGGQGVYGYTF. CDR3 coding DNA: TGTGCCAGCAGTGGTGGACAGGGAGTCTATGGCTACACCTTC.

The V and J genes are TRBV20-1 and TRBJ2-7; the match to TRBD2 covers 9 bases. The germline CDR1 and CDR2 sequences are DFQATT and SNEGSKA (reference sequence). J was trimmed by 2 bases and V by 5 bases; bases with no gene match: 7. This CDR3 has 14 residues. CDR3 in amino acids: CSAGYSGGPYEQYF. As DNA, the CDR3 is TGCAGTGCTGGTTATAGCGGGGGCCCCTACGAGCAGTACTTC.